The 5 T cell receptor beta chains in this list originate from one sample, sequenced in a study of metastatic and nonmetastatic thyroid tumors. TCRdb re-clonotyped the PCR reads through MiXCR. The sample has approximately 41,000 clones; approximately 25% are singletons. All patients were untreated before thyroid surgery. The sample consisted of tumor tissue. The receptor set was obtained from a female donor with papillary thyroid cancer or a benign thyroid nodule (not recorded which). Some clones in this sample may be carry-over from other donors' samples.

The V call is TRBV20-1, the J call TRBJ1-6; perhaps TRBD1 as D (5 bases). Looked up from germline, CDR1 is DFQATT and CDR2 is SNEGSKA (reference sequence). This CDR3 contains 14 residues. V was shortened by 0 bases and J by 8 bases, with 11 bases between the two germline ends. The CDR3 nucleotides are TGCAGTGCTAGAGATCAGGGAGGACATTCACCCCTCCACTTT. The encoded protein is CSARDQGGHSPLHF.

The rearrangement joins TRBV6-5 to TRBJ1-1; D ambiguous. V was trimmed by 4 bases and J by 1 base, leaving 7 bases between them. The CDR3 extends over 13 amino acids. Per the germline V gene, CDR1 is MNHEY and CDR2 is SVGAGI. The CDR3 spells CASSSGPNTEAFF. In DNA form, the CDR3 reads TGTGCCAGCAGTTCCGGTCCGAACACTGAAGCTTTCTTT.

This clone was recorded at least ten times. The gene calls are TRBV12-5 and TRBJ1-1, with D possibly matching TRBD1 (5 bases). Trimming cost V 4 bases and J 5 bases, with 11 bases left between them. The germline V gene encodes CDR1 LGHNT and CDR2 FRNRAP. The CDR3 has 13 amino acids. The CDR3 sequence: CASGYQGGTEAFF. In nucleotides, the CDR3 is TGTGCTAGTGGTTATCAGGGAGGGACTGAAGCTTTCTTT.

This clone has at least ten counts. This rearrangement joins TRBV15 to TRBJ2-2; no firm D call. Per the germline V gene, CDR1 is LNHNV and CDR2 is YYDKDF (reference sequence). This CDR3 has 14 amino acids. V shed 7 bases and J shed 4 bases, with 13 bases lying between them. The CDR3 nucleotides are TGTGCCACCAACCAGGAAACCACCACCGGGGAGCTGTTTTTT. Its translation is CATNQETTTGELFF.

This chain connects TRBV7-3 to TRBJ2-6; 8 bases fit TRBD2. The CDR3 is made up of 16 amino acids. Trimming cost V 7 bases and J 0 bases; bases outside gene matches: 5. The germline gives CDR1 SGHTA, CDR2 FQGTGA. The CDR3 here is CASTISGSSGANVLTF. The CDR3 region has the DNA TGTGCCAGCACCATAAGCGGGAGCTCTGGGGCCAACGTCCTGACTTTC.